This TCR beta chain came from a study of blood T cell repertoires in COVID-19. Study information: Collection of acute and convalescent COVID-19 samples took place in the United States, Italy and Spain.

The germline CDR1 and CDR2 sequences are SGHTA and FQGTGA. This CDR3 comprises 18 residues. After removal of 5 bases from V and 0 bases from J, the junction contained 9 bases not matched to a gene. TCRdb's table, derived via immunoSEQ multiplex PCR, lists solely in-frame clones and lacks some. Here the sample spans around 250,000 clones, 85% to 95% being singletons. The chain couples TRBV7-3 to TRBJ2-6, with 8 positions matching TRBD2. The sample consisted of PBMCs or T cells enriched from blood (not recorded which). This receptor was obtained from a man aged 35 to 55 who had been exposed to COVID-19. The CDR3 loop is CASSPAIAGFSGANVLTF. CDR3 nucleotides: TGTGCCAGCAGCCCCGCGATAGCGGGGTTCTCTGGGGCCAACGTCCTGACTTTC.